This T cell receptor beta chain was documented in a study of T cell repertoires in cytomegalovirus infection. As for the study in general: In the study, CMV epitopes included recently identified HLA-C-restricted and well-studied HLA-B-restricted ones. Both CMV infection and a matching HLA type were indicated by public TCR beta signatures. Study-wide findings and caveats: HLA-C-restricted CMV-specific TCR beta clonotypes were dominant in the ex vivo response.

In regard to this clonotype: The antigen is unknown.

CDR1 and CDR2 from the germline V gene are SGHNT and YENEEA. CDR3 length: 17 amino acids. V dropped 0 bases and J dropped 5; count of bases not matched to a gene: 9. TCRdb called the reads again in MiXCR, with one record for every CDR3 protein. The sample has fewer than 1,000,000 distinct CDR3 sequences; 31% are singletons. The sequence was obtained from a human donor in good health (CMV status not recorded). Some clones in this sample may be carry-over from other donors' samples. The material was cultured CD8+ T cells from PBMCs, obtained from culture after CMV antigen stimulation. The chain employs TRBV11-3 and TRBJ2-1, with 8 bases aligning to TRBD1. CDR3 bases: TGTGCCAGCAGCTTAGATTCCCGGGACAGGATCCACAATGAGCAGTTCTTC. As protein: CASSLDSRDRIHNEQFF. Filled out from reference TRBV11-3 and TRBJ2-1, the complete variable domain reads EAGVVQSPRYKIIEKKQPVAFWCNPISGHNTLYWYLQNLGQGPELLIRYENEEAVDDSQLPKDRFSAERLKGVDSTLKIQPAELGDSAVYLCASSLDSRDRIHNEQFFGPGTRLTVL.